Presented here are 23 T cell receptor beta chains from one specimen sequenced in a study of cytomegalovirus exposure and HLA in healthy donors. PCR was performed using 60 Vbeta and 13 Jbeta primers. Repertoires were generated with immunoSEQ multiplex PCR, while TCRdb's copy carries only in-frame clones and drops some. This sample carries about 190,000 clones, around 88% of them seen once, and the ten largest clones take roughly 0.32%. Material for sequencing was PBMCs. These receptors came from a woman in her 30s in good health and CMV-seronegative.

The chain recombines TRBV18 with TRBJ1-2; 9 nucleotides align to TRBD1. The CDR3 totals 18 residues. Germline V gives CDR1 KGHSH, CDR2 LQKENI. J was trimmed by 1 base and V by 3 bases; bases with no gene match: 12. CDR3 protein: CASSPLQGAPQINYGYTF. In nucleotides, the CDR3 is TGTGCCAGCTCACCCTTACAGGGGGCGCCCCAAATTAACTATGGCTACACCTTC.

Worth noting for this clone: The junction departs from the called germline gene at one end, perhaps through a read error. The CDR3 is CATSTRGIYVYTF. The DNA for the CDR3 is TGTGCCACCAGCACCAGGGGGATCTATGTCTACACCTTC. The chain employs TRBV15 and TRBJ1-2; 7 nucleotides align to TRBD1. The CDR3 totals 13 residues. Germline CDR1 reads LNHNV; CDR2 reads YYDKDF (reference sequence).

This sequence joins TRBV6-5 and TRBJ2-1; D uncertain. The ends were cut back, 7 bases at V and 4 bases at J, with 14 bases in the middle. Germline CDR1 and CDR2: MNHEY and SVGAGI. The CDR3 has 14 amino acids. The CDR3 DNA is TGTGCCAGCACCCTAGTTTTGGGTTACAATGAGCAGTTCTTC. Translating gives CASTLVLGYNEQFF.

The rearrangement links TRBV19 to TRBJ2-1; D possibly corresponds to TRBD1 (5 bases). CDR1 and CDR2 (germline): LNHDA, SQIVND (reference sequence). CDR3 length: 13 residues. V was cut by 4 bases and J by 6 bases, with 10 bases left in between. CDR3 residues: CASSTQGPNEQFF. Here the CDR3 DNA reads TGTGCCAGTAGTACCCAGGGTCCCAATGAGCAGTTCTTC.

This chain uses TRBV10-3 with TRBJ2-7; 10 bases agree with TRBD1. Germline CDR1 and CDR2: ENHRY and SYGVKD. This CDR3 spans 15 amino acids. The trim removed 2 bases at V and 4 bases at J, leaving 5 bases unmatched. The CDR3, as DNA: TGTGCCATCAGTGAGAGGACAGGGGGTGCATACGAGCAGTACTTC. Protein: CAISERTGGAYEQYF.

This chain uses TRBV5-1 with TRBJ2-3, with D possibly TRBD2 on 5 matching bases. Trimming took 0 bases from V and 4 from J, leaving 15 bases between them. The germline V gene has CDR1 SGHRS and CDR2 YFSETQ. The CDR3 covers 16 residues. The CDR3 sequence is CASSLEGRNGADTQYF. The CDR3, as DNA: TGCGCCAGCAGCTTGGAAGGCCGCAACGGGGCAGATACGCAGTATTTT.

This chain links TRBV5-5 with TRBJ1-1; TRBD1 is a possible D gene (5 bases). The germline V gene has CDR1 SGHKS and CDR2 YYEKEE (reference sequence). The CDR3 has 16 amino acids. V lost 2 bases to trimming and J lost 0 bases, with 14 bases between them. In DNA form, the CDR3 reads TGTGCCAGCAGCTTCGGGCAGGGTGCCATGAACACTGAAGCTTTCTTT. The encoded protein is CASSFGQGAMNTEAFF.

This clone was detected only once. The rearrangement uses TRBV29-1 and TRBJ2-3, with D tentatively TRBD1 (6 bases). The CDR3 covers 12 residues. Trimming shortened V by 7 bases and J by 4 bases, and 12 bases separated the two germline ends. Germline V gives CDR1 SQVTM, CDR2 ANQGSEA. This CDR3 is CSATTGPDTQYF. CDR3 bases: TGCAGCGCAACTACAGGGCCAGATACGCAGTATTTT.

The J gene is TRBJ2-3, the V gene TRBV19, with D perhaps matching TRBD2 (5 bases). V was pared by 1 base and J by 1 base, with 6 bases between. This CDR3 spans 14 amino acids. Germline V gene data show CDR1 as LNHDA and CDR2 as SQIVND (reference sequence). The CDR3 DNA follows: TGTGCCAGTAGTATAGGGCGGGGCACAGATACGCAGTATTTT. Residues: CASSIGRGTDTQYF.

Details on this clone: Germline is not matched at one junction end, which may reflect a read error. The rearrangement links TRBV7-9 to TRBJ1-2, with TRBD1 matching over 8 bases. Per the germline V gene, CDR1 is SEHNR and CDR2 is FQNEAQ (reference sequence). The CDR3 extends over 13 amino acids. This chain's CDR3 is CSSSLQQGEGYTF. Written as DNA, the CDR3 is TGTTCCAGCAGCCTACAACAGGGGGAGGGCTACACCTTC.

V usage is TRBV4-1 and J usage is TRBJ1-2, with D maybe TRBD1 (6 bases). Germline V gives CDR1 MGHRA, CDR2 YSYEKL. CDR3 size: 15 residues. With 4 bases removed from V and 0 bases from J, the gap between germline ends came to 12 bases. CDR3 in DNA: TGCGCCAGCAGCCCCACAGGGATAGCTAACTATGGCTACACCTTC. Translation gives CASSPTGIANYGYTF.

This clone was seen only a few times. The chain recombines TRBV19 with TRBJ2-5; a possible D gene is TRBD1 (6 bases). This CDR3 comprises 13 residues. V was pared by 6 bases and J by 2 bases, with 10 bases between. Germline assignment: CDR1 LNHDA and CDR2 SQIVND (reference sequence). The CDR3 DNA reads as TGTGCCAGTAGAGGGGGAATTCAAGAGACCCAGTACTTC. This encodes CASRGGIQETQYF.

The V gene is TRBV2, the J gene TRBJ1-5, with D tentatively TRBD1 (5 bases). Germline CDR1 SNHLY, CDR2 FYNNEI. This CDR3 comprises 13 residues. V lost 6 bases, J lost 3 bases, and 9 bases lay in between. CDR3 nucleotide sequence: TGTGCCAGCAGGGATGGGGCCAATCAGCCCCAGCATTTT. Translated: CASRDGANQPQHF.

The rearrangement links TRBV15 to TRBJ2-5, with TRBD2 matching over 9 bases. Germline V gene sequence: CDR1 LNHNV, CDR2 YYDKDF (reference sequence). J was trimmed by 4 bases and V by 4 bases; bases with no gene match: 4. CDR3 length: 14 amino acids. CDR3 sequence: CATSKGLALETQYF. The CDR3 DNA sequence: TGTGCCACCAGCAAGGGACTAGCTTTAGAGACCCAGTACTTC.

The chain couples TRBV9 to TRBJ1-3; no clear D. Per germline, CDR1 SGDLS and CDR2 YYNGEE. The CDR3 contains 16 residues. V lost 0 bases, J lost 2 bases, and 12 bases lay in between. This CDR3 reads CASSVGGSPAGNTIYF. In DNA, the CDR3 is TGTGCCAGCAGCGTAGGAGGCTCGCCTGCTGGAAACACCATATATTTT.

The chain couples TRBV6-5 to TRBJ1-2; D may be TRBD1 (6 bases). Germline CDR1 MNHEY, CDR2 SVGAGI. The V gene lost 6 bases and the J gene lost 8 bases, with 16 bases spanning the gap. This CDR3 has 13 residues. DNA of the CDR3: TGTGCCAGCAGGCGAAGACAGGCGGAGGGCTACACCTTC. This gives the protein CASRRRQAEGYTF.

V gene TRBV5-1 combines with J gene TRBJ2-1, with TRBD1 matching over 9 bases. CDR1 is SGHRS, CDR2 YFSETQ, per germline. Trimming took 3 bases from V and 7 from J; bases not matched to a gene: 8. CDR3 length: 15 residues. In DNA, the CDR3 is TGCGCCAGCAGCTCCGGGACAGGGACGTTGAATGAGCAGTTCTTC. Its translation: CASSSGTGTLNEQFF.

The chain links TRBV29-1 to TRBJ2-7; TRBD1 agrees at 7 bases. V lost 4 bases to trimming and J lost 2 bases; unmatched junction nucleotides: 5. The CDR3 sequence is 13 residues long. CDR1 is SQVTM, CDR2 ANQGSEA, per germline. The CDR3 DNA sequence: TGCAGCGTTGGGGTGGGACAGACCTACGAGCAGTACTTC. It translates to CSVGVGQTYEQYF.

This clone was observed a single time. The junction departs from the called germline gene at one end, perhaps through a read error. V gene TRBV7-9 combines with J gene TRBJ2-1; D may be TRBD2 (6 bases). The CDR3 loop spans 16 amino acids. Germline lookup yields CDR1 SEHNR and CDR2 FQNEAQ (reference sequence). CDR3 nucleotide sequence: TGTTCCAGCAGCCCCCCCCTCGGGAGAGACTACAATGAGCAGTTCTTC. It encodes CSSSPPLGRDYNEQFF.

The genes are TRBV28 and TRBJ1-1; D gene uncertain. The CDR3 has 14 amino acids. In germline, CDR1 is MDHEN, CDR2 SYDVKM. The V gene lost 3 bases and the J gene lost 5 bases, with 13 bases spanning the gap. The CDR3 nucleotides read TGTGCCAGCAGTTTTCCGGGGAGAGGAACTGAAGCTTTCTTT. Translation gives CASSFPGRGTEAFF.

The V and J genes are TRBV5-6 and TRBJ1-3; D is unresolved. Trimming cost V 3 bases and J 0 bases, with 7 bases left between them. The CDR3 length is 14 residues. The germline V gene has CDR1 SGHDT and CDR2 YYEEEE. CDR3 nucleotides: TGTGCCAGCAGCTCATCGAGCTCTGGAAACACCATATATTTT. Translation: CASSSSSSGNTIYF.

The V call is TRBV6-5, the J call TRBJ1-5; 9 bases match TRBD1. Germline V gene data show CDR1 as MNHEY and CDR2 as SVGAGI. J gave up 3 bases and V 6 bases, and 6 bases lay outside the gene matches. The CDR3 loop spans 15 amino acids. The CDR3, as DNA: TGTGCCAGCAGATTGACAGGGGGTACCAATCAGCCCCAGCATTTT. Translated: CASRLTGGTNQPQHF.

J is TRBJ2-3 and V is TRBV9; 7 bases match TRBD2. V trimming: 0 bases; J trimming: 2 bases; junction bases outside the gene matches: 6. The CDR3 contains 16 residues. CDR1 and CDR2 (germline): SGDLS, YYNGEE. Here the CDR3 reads CASSVGLAEDTDTQYF. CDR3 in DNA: TGTGCCAGCAGCGTAGGGCTAGCGGAGGACACAGATACGCAGTATTTT.